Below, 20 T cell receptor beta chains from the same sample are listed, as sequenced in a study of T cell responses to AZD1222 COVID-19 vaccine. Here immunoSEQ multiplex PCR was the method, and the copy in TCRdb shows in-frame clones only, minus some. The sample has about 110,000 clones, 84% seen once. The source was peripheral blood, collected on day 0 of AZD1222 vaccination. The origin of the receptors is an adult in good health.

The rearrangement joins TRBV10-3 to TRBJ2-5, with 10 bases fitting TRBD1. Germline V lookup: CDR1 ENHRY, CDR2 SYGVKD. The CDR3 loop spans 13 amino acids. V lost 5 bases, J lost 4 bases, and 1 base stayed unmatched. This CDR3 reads CAISRDRGETQYF. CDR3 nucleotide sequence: TGTGCCATCAGTAGGGACAGGGGAGAGACCCAGTACTTC.

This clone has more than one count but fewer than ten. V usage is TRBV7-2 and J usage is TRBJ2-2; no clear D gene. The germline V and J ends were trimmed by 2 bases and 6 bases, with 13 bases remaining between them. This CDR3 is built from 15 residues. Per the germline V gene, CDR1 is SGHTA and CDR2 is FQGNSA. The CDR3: CASSLLGSRAGELFF. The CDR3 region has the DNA TGTGCCAGCAGCTTACTCGGCAGCCGTGCCGGGGAGCTGTTTTTT.

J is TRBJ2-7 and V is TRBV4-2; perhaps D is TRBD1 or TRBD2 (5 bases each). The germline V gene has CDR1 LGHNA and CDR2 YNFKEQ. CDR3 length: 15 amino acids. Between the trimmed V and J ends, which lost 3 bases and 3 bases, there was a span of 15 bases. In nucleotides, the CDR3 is TGTGCCAGCAGCCATGATGGGACCGGCCTCTACGAGCAGTACTTC. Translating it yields CASSHDGTGLYEQYF.

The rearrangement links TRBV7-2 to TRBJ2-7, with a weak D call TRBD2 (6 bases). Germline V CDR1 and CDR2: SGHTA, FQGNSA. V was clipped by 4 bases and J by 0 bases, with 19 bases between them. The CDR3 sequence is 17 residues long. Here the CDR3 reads CASSSIPGLPSSYEQYF. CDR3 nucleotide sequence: TGTGCCAGCAGCTCGATCCCGGGACTCCCGAGCTCCTACGAGCAGTACTTC.

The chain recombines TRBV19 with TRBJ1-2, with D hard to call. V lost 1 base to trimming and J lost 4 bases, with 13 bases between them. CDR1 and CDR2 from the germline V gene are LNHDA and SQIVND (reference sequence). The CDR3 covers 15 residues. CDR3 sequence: CASSIGTAQPYGYTF. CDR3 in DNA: TGTGCCAGTAGTATAGGAACAGCTCAACCCTATGGCTACACCTTC.

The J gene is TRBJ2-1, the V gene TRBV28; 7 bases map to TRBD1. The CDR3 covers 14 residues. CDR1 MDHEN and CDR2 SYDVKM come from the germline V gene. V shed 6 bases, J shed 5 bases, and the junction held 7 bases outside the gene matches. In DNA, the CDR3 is TGTGCCAGCAGGAGGACAGGTGGGGACAATGAGCAGTTCTTC. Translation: CASRRTGGDNEQFF.

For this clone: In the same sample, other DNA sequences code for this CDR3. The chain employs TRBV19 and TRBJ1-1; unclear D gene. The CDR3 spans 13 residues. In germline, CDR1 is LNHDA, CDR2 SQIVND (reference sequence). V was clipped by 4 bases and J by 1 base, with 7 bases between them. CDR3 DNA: TGTGCCAGTAGTAATCCAACGAACACTGAAGCTTTCTTT. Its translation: CASSNPTNTEAFF.

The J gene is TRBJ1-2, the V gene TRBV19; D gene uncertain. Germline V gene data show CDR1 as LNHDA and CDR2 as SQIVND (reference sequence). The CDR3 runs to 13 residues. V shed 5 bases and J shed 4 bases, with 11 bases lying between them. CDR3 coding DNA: TGTGCCAGTAGTCGAGGGAATGGCTATGGCTACACCTTC. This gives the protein CASSRGNGYGYTF.

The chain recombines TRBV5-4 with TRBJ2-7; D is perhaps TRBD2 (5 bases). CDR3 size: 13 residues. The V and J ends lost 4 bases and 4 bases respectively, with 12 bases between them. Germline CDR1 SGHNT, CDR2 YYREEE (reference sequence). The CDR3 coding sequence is TGTGCCAGCAGCACGGGATTAAATTACGAGCAGTACTTC. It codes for CASSTGLNYEQYF.

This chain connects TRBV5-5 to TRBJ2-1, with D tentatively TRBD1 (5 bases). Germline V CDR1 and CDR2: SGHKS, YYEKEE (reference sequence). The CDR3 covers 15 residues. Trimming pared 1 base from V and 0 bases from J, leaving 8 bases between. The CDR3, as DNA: TGTGCCAGCAGCTTGTCAGGGATCTCCTACAATGAGCAGTTCTTC. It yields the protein CASSLSGISYNEQFF.

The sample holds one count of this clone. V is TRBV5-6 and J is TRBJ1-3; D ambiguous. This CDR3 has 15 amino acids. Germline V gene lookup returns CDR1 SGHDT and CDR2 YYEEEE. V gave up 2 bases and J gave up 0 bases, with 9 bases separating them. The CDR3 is CASSFHTSSGNTIYF. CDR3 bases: TGTGCCAGCAGCTTTCATACAAGCTCTGGAAACACCATATATTTT. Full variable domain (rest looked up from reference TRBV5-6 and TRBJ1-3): DAGVTQSPTHLIKTRGQQVTLRCSPKSGHDTVSWYQQALGQGPQFIFQYYEEEERQRGNFPDRFSGHQFPNYSSELNVNALLLGDSALYLCASSFHTSSGNTIYFGEGSWLTVV.

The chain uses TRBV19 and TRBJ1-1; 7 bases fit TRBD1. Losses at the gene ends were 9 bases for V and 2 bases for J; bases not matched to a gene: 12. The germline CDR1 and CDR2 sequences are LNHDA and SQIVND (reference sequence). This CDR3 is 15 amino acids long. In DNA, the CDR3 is TGTGCCAGCGCCGGGACAGATCTCCTAAACACTGAAGCTTTCTTT. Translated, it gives CASAGTDLLNTEAFF.

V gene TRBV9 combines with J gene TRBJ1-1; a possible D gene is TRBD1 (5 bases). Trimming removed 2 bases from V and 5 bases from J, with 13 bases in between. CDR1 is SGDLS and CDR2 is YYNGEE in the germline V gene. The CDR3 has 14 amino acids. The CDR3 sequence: CASSVQGGETEAFF. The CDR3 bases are TGTGCCAGCAGCGTTCAGGGAGGTGAGACTGAAGCTTTCTTT.

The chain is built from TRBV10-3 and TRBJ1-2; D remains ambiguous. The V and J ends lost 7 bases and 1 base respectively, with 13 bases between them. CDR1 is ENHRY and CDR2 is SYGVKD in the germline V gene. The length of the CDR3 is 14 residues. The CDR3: CAITERESNYGYTF. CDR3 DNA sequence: TGTGCCATCACCGAACGGGAAAGTAACTATGGCTACACCTTC.

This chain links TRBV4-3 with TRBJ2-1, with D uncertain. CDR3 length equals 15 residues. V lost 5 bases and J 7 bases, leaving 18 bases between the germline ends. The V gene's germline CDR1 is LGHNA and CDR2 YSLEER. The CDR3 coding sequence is TGCGCCAGCAGCAAACCGGGTGGGCCAAGTAATGAGCAGTTCTTC. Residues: CASSKPGGPSNEQFF.

CDR3: CASRPAGTGGRDTF. The CDR3 nucleotides are TGTGCCAGCCGACCCGCCGGGACAGGGGGTCGAGACACCTTC. The chain employs TRBV9 and TRBJ1-2, with 11 bases matching TRBD1. V was clipped by 7 bases and J by 12 bases; unmatched bases: 14. The CDR3 extends over 14 amino acids. From germline, CDR1 is SGDLS and CDR2 YYNGEE.

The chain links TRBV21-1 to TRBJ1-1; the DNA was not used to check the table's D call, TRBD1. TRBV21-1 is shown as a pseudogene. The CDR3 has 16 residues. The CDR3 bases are TGTGCCAGCAGCAAATCAGGGGATAAAGAGTTCACTGAAGCTTTCTTT. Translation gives CASSKSGDKEFTEAFF.

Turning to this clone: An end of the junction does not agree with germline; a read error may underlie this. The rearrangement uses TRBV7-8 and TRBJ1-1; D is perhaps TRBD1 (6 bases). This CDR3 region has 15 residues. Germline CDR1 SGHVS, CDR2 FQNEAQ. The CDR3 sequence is CASSLMDRLNTEAFF. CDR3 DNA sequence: TGTGCCAGCAGCTTAATGGACAGATTGAACACTGAAGCCTTCTTT.

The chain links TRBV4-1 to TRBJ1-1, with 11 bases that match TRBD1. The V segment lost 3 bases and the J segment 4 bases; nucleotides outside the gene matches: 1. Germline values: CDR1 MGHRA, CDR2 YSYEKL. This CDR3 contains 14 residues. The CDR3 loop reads CASSHGTGGTEAFF. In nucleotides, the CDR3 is TGCGCCAGCAGCCACGGGACAGGGGGCACTGAAGCTTTCTTT.

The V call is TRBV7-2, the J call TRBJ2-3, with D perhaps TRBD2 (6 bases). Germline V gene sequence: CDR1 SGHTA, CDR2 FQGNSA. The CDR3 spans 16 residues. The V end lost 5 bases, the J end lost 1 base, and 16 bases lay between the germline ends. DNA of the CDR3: TGTGCCAGCAGCCCCCCCGGGGGTCCTCGCACAGATACGCAGTATTTT. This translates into CASSPPGGPRTDTQYF.